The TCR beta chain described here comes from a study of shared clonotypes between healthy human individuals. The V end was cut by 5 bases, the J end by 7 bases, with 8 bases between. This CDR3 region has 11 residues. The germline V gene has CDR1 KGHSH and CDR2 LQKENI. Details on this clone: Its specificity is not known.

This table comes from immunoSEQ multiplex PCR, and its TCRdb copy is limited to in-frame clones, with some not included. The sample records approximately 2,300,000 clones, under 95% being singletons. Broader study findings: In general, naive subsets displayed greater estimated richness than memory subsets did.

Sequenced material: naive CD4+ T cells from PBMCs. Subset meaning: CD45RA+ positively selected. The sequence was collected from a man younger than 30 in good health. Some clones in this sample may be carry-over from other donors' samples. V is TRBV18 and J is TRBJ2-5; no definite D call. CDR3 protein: CASSSRGTQYF. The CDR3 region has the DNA TGTGCCAGCTCATCTAGAGGGACCCAGTACTTC.